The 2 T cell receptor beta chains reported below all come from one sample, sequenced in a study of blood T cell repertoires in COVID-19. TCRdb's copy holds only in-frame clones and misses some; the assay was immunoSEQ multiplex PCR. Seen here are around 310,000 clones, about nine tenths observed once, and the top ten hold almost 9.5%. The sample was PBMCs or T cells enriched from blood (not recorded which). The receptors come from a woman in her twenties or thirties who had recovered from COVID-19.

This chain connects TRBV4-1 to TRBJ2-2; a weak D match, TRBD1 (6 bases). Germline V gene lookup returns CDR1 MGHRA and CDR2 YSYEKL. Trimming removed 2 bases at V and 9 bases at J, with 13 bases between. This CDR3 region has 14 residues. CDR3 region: CASSQPLQGWELFF. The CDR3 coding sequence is TGCGCCAGCAGCCAACCATTACAGGGCTGGGAGCTGTTTTTT.

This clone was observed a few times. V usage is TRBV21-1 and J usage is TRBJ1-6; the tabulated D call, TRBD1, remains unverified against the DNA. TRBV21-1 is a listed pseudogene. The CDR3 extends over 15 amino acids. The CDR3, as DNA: TGTGCCAGCAGCAAAGAAGGGCCAGGGGGATCACCCCTCCACTTT. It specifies CASSKEGPGGSPLHF.